Listed here are 9 T cell receptor beta chains from one sample, sequenced in a study of beta chain features in type 1 diabetes. Regarding the study as a whole: Moderately but significantly shorter TCRB CDR3s were found in Type 1 diabetes patients in all four CD4+ subsets.

No antigen is known for these receptors. cDNA synthesis used the whole RNA isolate, giving expressed TCRB sequences. The method was immunoSEQ multiplex PCR; TCRdb's version includes in-frame clones alone and lacks a portion of them. The sample lists about 280,000 clones; 15% were seen once. Sequencing was carried out using naive CD4+ T cells from blood. The receptors derive from a man aged 18 to 29 with type 1 diabetes.

The chain uses TRBV28 and TRBJ2-7; D gene uncertain. V lost 10 bases and J 3 bases, leaving 10 bases between the germline ends. The CDR3 length is 11 residues. Germline CDR1 is MDHEN and CDR2 is SYDVKM. The CDR3 sequence: CAITRDYEQYF. The CDR3 DNA sequence: TGTGCCATCACCCGAGACTACGAGCAGTACTTC.

The rearrangement joins TRBV7-9 to TRBJ2-5; 9 positions match TRBD2. The CDR3 has 13 residues. J lost 2 bases, V lost 11 bases, and 6 bases had no gene match. Per the germline V gene, CDR1 is SEHNR and CDR2 is FQNEAQ (reference sequence). For the CDR3, the DNA is TGTGCCGGGGGGCTAGCGGGACAAGAGACCCAGTACTTC. As protein: CAGGLAGQETQYF.

The sample holds a few counts of this clone. This sequence joins TRBV28 and TRBJ1-1; D remains unclear. The CDR3 runs to 13 residues. Germline assignment: CDR1 MDHEN and CDR2 SYDVKM. Trimming removed 3 bases from V and 3 bases from J, with 8 bases in between. DNA of the CDR3: TGTGCCAGCAGTTTGGGCCCGCACACTGAAGCTTTCTTT. It codes for CASSLGPHTEAFF.

The rearrangement links TRBV4-3 to TRBJ2-7; 8 nucleotides align to TRBD2. The CDR3 runs to 13 residues. CDR1 and CDR2 (germline): LGHNA, YSLEER. The V gene end was trimmed by 0 bases and the J gene end by 10 bases; junction bases not matched to a gene: 5. The CDR3 DNA sequence: TGCGCCAGCAGCCAAGAAGCGGGGGCCGGCCAGTACTTC. Its translation: CASSQEAGAGQYF.

This clone has more than one count but fewer than ten. The V call is TRBV7-2, the J call TRBJ2-3, with 7 nucleotides matching TRBD2. V dropped 0 bases and J dropped 1; count of bases not matched to a gene: 4. The CDR3 spans 16 residues. CDR1 is SGHTA and CDR2 is FQGNSA in the germline V gene. CDR3 loop: CASSLASGSGTDTQYF. The CDR3 DNA is TGTGCCAGCAGCTTAGCTAGCGGGTCGGGCACAGATACGCAGTATTTT.

The genes are TRBV9 and TRBJ1-2, with D possibly matching TRBD1 (5 bases). In germline, CDR1 is SGDLS, CDR2 YYNGEE. Trimming cost V 0 bases and J 8 bases, with 14 bases left between them. The CDR3 consists of 14 residues. The CDR3 DNA reads as TGTGCCAGCAGCGTAGCCCCAGGGTATAACGGCTACACCTTC. This gives the protein CASSVAPGYNGYTF.

The chain uses TRBV14 and TRBJ2-1; 14 bases line up with TRBD2. Germline V lookup: CDR1 SGHDN, CDR2 FVKESK. Trimming at V came to 4 bases and at J to 16 bases, leaving 3 bases not matched to a gene. The CDR3 has 12 residues. The CDR3 protein is CASSLTSGRGFF. CDR3 coding DNA: TGTGCCAGCAGCCTGACTAGCGGGAGGGGATTCTTC.

This sequence joins TRBV28 and TRBJ1-4, with 7 bases aligning to TRBD1. The CDR3 loop spans 14 amino acids. Germline CDR1 MDHEN, CDR2 SYDVKM. The ends lost 2 bases at V and 6 bases at J; junction bases unmatched: 3. CDR3 in amino acids: CASSLGTEDEKLFF. The CDR3 DNA follows: TGTGCCAGCAGTTTAGGGACAGAGGATGAAAAACTGTTTTTT.

This clone was picked up a small number of times. V gene TRBV11-2 combines with J gene TRBJ1-5, with D hard to call. V lost 4 bases to trimming and J lost 6 bases, with 16 bases between them. The germline gives CDR1 SGHAT, CDR2 FQNNGV. The CDR3 consists of 15 residues. The CDR3 coding sequence is TGTGCCAGCAGCTCAACCGCAGGAATTGGTCAGCCCCAGCATTTT. Translating gives CASSSTAGIGQPQHF.